This TCR beta chain was documented in a study of CD8+CD57+ T cells in acquired aplastic anemia (dated by TCRdb to 2017 to 2018). Looking at the study overall: Extracted DNA from sorted CD4+ and CD8+ cells averaged around 3.2 ug, ranging from roughly 0.19 to 27.4 ug. Broader findings and caveats from the paper: Some 31 CD8+ CDR3 sequences were shared between patients and controls but appeared highly expressed in patients and within their immunodominant clones. Between patients and healthy controls, no significant difference in CD8+ Simpson's diversity was found (P=0.060).

Counted from cysteine to phenylalanine, this CDR3 has 14 amino acids. Of all the DNA, just the CDR3 is kept, 42 bases in frame from base 1. CDR1 and CDR2 are drawn from the germline V gene: SGHRS, YFSETQ. In its sample, this clonotype was seen a few times. Its antigen is not yet known. One junction end does not reproduce the germline sequence, and a read error may be involved. In the study, sorted CD4+ and CD8+ blood T cells from patients with severe aplastic anemia and from healthy subjects underwent deep sequencing of TCR repertoires. Ficoll-Paque density gradient centrifugation was used to isolate peripheral blood mononuclear cells. CD4+ and CD8+ T cells were sorted by FACS or magnetic beads before DNA extraction. Profiling of TCR beta VDJ combinations and CDR3 sequences used genomic DNA as the template. An Illumina HiSeq 2000 was used for TCR repertoire sequencing. Concerning the study's data processing: TRBV/TRBJ rearrangement plots, CDR3 size and DJ length profiles, and Simpson's diversity index were used to assess repertoires. Whichever DNA sequence was most abundant in the deep sequencing data was defined as the immunodominant clone. CDR3 amino acid sequences were checked for sharing across subjects and were also compared against the VDJdb database and published repertoires. The public sequencing data were trimmed at Q25 with fastp and processed into clonotypes with MiXCR by TCRdb, which kept only in-frame beta chains. Merged by CDR3 protein, the rows form single entries marked with the most common genes and DNA. TCRdb's processing, not the authors', yielded these V and J calls. The sample table records 250,000 to 300,000 distinct CDR3 sequences; 55% to 65% of these occur just once. In total, the top ten clones hold less than 10% of the sample.

The chain couples TRBV5-1 to TRBJ2-7; the D gene assignment is perhaps TRBD1 or TRBD2, with each matching 7 bases. The source material was sorted CD4+, CD8+, or CD8+CD57+ T cells (not recorded which) from PBMCs. The sequence came from a human donor with severe aplastic anemia or a healthy control (not recorded which). In nucleotides, the sequence is TGTGCCAGCAGGGGGGGGATCAACCCTAACGAGCAGTACTTC. Translated, this is CASRGGINPNEQYF.